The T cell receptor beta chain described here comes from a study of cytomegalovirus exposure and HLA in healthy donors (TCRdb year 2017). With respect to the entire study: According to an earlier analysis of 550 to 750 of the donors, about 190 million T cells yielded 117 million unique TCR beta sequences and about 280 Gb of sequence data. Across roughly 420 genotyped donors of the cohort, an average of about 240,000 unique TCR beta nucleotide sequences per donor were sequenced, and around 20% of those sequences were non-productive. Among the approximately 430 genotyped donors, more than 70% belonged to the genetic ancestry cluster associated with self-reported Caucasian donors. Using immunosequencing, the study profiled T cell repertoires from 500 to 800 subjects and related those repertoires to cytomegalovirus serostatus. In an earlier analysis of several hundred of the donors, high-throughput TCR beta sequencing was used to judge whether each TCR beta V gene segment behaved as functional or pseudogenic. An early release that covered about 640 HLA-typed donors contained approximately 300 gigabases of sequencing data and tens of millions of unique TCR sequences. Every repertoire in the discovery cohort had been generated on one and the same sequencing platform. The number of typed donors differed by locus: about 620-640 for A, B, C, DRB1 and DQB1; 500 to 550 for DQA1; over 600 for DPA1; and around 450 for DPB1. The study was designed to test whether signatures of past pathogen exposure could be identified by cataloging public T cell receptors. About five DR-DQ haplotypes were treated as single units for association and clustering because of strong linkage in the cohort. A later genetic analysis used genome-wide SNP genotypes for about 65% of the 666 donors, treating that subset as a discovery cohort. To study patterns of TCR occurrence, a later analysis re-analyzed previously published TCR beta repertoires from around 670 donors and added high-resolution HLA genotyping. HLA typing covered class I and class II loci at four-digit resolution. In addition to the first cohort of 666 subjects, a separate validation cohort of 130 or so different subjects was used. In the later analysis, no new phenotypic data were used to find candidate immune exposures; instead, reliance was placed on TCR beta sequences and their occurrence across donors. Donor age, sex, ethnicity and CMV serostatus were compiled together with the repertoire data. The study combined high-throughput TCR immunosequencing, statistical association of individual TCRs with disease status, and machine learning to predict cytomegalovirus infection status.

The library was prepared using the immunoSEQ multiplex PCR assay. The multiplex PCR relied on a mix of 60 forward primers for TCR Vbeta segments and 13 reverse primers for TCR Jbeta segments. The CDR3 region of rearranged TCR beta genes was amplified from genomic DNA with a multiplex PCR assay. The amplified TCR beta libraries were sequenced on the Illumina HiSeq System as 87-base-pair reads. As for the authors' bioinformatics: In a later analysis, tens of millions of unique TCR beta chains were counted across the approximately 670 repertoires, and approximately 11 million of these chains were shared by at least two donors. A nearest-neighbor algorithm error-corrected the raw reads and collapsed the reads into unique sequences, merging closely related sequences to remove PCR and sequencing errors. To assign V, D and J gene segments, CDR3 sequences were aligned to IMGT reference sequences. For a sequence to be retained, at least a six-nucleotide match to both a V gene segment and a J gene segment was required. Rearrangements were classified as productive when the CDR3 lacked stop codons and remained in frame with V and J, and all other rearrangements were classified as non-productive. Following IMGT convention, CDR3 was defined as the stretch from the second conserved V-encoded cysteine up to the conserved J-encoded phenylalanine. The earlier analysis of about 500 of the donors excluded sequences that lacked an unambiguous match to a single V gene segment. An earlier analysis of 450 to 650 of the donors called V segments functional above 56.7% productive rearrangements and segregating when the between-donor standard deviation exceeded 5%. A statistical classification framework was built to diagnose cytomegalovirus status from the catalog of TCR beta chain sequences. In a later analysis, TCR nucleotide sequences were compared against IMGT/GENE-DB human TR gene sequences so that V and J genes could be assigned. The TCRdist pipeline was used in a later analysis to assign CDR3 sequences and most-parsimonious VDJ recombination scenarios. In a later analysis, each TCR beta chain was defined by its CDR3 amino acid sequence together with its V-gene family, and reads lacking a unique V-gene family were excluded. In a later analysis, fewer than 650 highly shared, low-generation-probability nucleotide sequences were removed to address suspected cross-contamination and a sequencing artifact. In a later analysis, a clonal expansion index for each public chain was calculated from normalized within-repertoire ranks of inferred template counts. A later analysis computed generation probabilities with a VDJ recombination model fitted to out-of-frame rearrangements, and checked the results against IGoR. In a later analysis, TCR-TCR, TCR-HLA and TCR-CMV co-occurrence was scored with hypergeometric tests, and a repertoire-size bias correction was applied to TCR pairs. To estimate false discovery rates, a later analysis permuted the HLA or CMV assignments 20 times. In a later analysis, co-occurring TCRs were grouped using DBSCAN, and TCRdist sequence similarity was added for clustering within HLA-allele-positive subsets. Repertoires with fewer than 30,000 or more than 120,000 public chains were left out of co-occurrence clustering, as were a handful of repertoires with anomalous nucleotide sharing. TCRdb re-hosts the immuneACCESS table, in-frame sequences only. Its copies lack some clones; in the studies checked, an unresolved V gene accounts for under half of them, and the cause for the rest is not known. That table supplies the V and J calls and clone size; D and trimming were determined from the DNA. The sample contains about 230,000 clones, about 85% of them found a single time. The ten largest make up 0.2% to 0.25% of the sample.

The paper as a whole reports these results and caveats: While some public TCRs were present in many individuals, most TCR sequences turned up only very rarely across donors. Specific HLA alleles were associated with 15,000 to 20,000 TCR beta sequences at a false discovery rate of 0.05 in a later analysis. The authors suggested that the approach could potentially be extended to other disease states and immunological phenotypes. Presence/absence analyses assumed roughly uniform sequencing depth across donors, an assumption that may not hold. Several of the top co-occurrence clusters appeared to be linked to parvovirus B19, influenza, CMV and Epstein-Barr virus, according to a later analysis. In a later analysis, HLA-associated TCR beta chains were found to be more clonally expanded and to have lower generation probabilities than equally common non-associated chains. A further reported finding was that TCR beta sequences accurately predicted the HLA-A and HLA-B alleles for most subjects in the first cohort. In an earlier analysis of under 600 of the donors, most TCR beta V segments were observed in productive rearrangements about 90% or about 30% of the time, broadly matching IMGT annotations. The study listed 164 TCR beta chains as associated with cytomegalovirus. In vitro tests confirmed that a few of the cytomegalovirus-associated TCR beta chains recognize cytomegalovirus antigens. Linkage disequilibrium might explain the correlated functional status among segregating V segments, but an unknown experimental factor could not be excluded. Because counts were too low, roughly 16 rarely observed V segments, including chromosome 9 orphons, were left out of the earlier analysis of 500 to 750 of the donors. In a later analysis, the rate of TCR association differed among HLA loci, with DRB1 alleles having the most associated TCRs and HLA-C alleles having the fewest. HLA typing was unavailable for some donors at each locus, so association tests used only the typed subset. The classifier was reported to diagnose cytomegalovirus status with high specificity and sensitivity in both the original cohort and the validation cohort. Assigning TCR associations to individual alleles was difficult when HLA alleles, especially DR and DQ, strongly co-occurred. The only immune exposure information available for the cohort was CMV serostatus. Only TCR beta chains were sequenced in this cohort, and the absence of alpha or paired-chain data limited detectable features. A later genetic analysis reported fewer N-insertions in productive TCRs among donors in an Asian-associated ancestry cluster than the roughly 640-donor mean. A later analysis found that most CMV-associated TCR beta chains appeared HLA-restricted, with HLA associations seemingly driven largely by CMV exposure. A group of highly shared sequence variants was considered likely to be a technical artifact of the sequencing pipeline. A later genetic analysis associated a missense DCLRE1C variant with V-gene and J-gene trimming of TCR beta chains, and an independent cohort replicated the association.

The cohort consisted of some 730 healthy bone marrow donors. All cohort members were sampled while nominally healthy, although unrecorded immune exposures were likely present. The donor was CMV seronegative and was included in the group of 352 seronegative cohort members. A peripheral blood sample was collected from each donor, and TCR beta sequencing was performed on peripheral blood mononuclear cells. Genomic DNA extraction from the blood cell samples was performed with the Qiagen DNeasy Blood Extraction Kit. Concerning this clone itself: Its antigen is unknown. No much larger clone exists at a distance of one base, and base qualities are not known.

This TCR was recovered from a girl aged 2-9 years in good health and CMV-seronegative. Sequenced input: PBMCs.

The DNA sequence reads TGTGCCAGCAGCCAACGGACAGGGAGGGAAAAACTGTTTTTT. This codes for CASSQRTGREKLFF. The V gene is TRBV7-9 and the J gene is TRBJ1-4, with 8 middle bases fitting TRBD1. CDR1 and CDR2, looked up from the germline V gene (reference sequence), are SEHNR and FQNEAQ. The CDR3 holds 14 amino acids from the cysteine to the phenylalanine. The read is trimmed to its CDR3 DNA, 42 bases read in frame from base 1. Trimming accounts for 5 bases at V and 8 bases at J, while the number of junction bases matched to no gene is 7.